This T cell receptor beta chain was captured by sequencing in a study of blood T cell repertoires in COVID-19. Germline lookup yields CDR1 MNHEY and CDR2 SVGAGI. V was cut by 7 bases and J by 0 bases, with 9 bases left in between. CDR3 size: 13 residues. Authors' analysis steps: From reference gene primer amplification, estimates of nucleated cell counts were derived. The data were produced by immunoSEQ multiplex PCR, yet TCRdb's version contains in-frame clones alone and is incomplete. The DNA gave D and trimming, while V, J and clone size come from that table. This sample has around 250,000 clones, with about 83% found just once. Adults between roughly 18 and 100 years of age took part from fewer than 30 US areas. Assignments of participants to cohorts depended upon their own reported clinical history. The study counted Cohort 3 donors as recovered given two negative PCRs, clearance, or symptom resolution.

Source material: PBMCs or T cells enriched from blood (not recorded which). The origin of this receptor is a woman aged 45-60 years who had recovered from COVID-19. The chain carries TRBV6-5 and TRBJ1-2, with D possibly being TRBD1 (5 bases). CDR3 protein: CASTPTANYGYTF. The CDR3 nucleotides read TGTGCCAGCACCCCGACAGCTAACTATGGCTACACCTTC.